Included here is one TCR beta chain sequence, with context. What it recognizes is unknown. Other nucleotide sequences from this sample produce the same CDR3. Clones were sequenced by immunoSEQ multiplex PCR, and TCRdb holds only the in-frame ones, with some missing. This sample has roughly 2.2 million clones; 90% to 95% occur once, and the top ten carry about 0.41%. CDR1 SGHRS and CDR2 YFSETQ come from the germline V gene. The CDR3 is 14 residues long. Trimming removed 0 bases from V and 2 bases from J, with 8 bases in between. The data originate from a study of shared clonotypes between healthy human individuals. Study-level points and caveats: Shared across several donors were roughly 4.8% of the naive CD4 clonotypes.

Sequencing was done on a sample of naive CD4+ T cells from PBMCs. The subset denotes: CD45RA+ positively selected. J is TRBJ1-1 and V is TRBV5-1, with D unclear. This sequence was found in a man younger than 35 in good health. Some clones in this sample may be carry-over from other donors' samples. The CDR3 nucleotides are TGCGCCAGCAGCTTGGTAGGCTCAAACACTGAAGCTTTCTTT. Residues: CASSLVGSNTEAFF.